Below are 6 T cell receptor beta chains sequenced from a single sample in a study of T-cell reconstitution after alpha-beta-depleted transplantation in children. Unique molecular identifiers were incorporated when the TCRbeta library was constructed. MiXCR was run by TCRdb on the PCR reads, yielding one entry per CDR3 protein. Of roughly 500,000 distinct CDR3 sequences listed, approximately 12% are singletons. Sequencing was performed on PBMCs from the stem cell graft donor, taken from the stem cell graft. These receptors originate from a human donor who donated a stem cell graft to a child with combined immunodeficiency.

The J gene is TRBJ2-3, the V gene TRBV3-1, with 10 bases that match TRBD1. The CDR3 contains 15 residues. With 5 bases clipped from V and 4 bases from J, the junction kept 6 bases outside the gene matches. The V gene's germline CDR1 is LGHDT and CDR2 YNNKEL (reference sequence). CDR3 bases: TGTGCCAGCAGCTTGGGACAGGGGAGGGCAGATACGCAGTATTTT. It encodes CASSLGQGRADTQYF.

This clonotype was recorded at least ten times. This rearrangement joins TRBV7-9 to TRBJ2-5, with 7 bases identical to TRBD1. The CDR3 runs 14 residues. Germline values: CDR1 SEHNR, CDR2 FQNEAQ (reference sequence). Germline trimming cut 4 bases from V and 5 bases from J; bases unmatched to any gene: 7. The CDR3 DNA is TGTGCCAGCAGCTGGCTCGACAGGGAGGAGACCCAGTACTTC. Translation: CASSWLDREETQYF.

This clonotype occurred many times. This chain connects TRBV7-2 to TRBJ2-5; D is ambiguous. Germline assignment: CDR1 SGHTA and CDR2 FQGNSA. Trimming pared 1 base from V and 5 bases from J, leaving 8 bases between. This CDR3 contains 13 residues. The CDR3 DNA reads TGTGCCAGCAGCTTAGACCTTCGGGAGACCCAGTACTTC. This codes for CASSLDLRETQYF. Variable domain in full (rest from reference TRBV7-2 and TRBJ2-5): GAGVSQSPSNKVTEKGKDVELRCDPISGHTALYWYRQSLGQGLEFLIYFQGNSAPDKSGLPSDRFSAERTGGSVSTLTIQRTQQEDSAVYLCASSLDLRETQYFGPGTRLLVL.

The chain joins TRBV11-3 to TRBJ2-5; TRBD1 aligns across 8 bases. Unmatched junction bases numbered 9, after V lost 1 base and J lost 5 bases. The CDR3 covers 16 residues. Germline assignment: CDR1 SGHNT and CDR2 YENEEA. The CDR3 reads CASSLVRAGGAETQYF. The DNA for the CDR3 is TGTGCCAGCAGCTTAGTTCGGGCAGGGGGCGCGGAGACCCAGTACTTC.

This clonotype has only a few counts. The V and J genes are TRBV15 and TRBJ2-7; 10 bases match TRBD1. Germline CDR1 and CDR2: LNHNV and YYDKDF (reference sequence). The CDR3 is made up of 17 amino acids. The V segment lost 5 bases and the J segment 2 bases; nucleotides outside the gene matches: 12. The CDR3, as DNA: TGTGCCACCAGCTATCCTTCCGGGACAGGGGTACCCTACGAGCAGTACTTC. Its translation: CATSYPSGTGVPYEQYF.

This clonotype was found many times. The chain links TRBV11-3 to TRBJ1-1; no clear D gene. Trimming pared 3 bases from V and 1 base from J, leaving 9 bases between. CDR3 size: 14 residues. Germline V CDR1 and CDR2: SGHNT, YENEEA. CDR3: CASSFRGSNTEAFF. DNA for the CDR3: TGTGCCAGCAGCTTCCGAGGGTCGAACACTGAAGCTTTCTTT.